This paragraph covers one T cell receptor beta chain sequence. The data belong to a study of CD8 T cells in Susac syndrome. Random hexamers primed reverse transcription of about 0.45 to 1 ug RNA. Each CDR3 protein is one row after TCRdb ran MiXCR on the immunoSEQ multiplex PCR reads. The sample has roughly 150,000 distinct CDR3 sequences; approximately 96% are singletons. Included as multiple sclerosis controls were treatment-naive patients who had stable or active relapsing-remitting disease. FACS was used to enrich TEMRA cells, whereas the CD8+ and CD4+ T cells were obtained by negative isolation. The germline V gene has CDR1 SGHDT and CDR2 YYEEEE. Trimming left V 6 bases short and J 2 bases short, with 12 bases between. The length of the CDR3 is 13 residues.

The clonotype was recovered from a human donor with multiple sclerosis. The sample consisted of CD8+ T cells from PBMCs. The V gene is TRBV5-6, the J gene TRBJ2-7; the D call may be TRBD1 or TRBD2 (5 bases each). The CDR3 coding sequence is TGTGCCAGCAAGGGACCGAAAGCCTACGAGCAGTACTTC. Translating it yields CASKGPKAYEQYF. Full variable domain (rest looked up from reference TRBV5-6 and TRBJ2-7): DAGVTQSPTHLIKTRGQQVTLRCSPKSGHDTVSWYQQALGQGPQFIFQYYEEEERQRGNFPDRFSGHQFPNYSSELNVNALLLGDSALYLCASKGPKAYEQYFGPGTRLTVT.